This T cell receptor beta chain comes out of a study of read filtering for tumor transcriptome and immune sequencing. On the study more broadly: Revised staging placed roughly 8 patients in R-ISS I, some 17 in II, over 5 in III.

Molecular barcoded adaptors covering alpha/delta and beta/gamma chains were used on around 400 ng RNA. Via MiXCR, TCRdb re-called the reads, giving one row per CDR3 protein. This sample has 37,000 or so distinct CDR3 sequences, with roughly 13% found just once. The V and J ends lost 3 bases and 2 bases respectively, with 8 bases between them. The CDR3 extends over 14 amino acids. From germline, CDR1 is LGHDT and CDR2 YNNKEL (reference sequence). This clonotype was counted between two and nine times. A much larger clone differs from this one at a single base, so this may be a read error. This chain connects TRBV3-1 to TRBJ1-5; no definite D call. The TCR originated in a donor aged 40 or older with multiple myeloma. The sequenced sample was a population of CD138-negative cells sorted from bone marrow. The CDR3 sequence is CASSQAVGNQPQHF. The DNA of the CDR3 is TGTGCCAGCAGCCAGGCAGTCGGCAATCAGCCCCAGCATTTT.